The 13 T cell receptor beta chains in this list originate from one sample, sequenced in a study of blood T cell repertoires in COVID-19. Clones were read by immunoSEQ multiplex PCR, and TCRdb kept only the in-frame ones, dropping some. Of about half a million clones in the sample, roughly nine tenths are singletons; the top ten hold approximately 0.9%. The sequencing sample was made of peripheral blood. Receptors were obtained from a man between 18 and 35 years old with COVID-19, enrolled during active disease.

The V and J genes are TRBV5-4 and TRBJ1-5, with D possibly TRBD1 on 6 matching bases. This CDR3 is 14 amino acids long. The germline V gene has CDR1 SGHNT and CDR2 YYREEE (reference sequence). V was clipped by 0 bases and J by 3 bases, with 7 bases between them. In DNA, the CDR3 is TGTGCCAGCAGCTTGGCAGGGGACAATCAGCCCCAGCATTTT. Amino acids: CASSLAGDNQPQHF.

This clone was detected only once. V gene TRBV19 combines with J gene TRBJ2-5; D remains ambiguous. The CDR3 totals 13 residues. Trimming removed 4 bases at V and 1 base at J, with 7 bases between. Germline V CDR1 and CDR2: LNHDA, SQIVND (reference sequence). The CDR3 loop is CASSRAFQETQYF. CDR3 sequence (DNA): TGTGCCAGTAGTAGGGCCTTCCAAGAGACCCAGTACTTC.

The rearrangement joins TRBV3-1 (or the pseudogene TRBV3-2) to TRBJ1-2; D uncertain. V was shortened by 0 bases and J by 7 bases, with 12 bases between the two germline ends. CDR3 length: 14 residues. Germline assignment: CDR1 LGHDT and CDR2 YNNKEL (reference sequence). DNA for the CDR3: TGTGCCAGCAGCCAAGACGGAGCCGGGTCTGGCTACACCTTC. Protein sequence: CASSQDGAGSGYTF.

This sequence joins TRBV4-2 and TRBJ2-6; tentatively, D is TRBD1 (5 bases). Trimming removed 6 bases at V and 1 base at J, with 7 bases between. This CDR3 is 14 amino acids long. CDR1 is LGHNA and CDR2 is YNFKEQ in the germline V gene. In nucleotides, the CDR3 is TGTGCCAGCAGTGCAGGGTCTGGGGCCAACGTCCTGACTTTC. As protein: CASSAGSGANVLTF.

The V call is TRBV2, the J call TRBJ2-7, with 13 bases fitting TRBD2. Trimming removed 6 bases from V and 5 bases from J; junction bases left unmatched: 4. The CDR3 runs 14 residues. Germline V gene lookup returns CDR1 SNHLY and CDR2 FYNNEI. DNA of the CDR3: TGTGCCAGCAGCAGACTAGCGGGAGGAAACGAGCAGTACTTC. Its translation is CASSRLAGGNEQYF. Using reference TRBV2 and TRBJ2-7 for the parts outside the CDR3, the full variable domain is EPEVTQTPSHQVTQMGQEVILRCVPISNHLYFYWYRQILGQKVEFLVSFYNNEISEKSEIFDDQFSVERPDGSNFTLKIRSTKLEDSAMYFCASSRLAGGNEQYFGPGTRLTVT.

The V call is TRBV27, the J call TRBJ2-7; 8 nucleotides match TRBD2. V shed 3 bases and J 6 bases; nucleotides not matched to a gene: 4. CDR1 MNHEY and CDR2 SMNVEV come from the germline V gene (reference sequence). The CDR3 is 13 residues long. Here the CDR3 DNA reads TGTGCCAGCAGTTTCGGGGGGGCTGTCGAGCAGTACTTC. Residues: CASSFGGAVEQYF.

This chain links TRBV5-1 with TRBJ2-7, with D possibly matching TRBD2 (6 bases). Germline V lookup: CDR1 SGHRS, CDR2 YFSETQ. The CDR3 totals 15 residues. V was shortened by 0 bases and J by 6 bases, with 16 bases between the two germline ends. CDR3 sequence (DNA): TGCGCCAGCAGCTTGGCGGCTAGCGCACGAGTCGAGCAGTACTTC. Amino acid sequence: CASSLAASARVEQYF.

The gene calls are TRBV25-1 and TRBJ1-2; D possibly corresponds to TRBD1 (5 bases). Germline values: CDR1 MGHDK, CDR2 SYGVNS. CDR3 length: 17 residues. Trimming removed 6 bases at V and 0 bases at J, with 20 bases between. The CDR3 loop reads CASRSPLGAGANYGYTF. CDR3 DNA sequence: TGTGCCAGCAGATCCCCCCTAGGGGCGGGAGCTAACTATGGCTACACCTTC.

V is TRBV13 and J is TRBJ2-1, with TRBD2 matching 12 bases. J was trimmed by 9 bases and V by 5 bases; bases with no gene match: 14. CDR3 size: 17 residues. Germline V CDR1 and CDR2: PRHDT, FYEKMQ (reference sequence). DNA of the CDR3: TGTGCCAGCAGCCTTCCCCGATCTAGCGGGAGGGATGTTGAGCAGTTCTTC. The encoded protein is CASSLPRSSGRDVEQFF. The complete variable domain, with remaining parts taken from reference TRBV13 and TRBJ2-1, reads AAGVIQSPRHLIKEKRETATLKCYPIPRHDTVYWYQQGPGQDPQFLISFYEKMQSDKGSIPDRFSAQQFSDYHSELNMSSLELGDSALYFCASSLPRSSGRDVEQFFGPGTRLTVL.

The chain joins TRBV30 to TRBJ2-1; 13 bases match TRBD2. J gave up 7 bases and V 2 bases, and 5 bases lay outside the gene matches. The CDR3 length is 15 residues. Looked up from germline, CDR1 is GTSNPN and CDR2 is SVGIG (reference sequence). In DNA form, the CDR3 reads TGTGCCTGGAGTCCGGGGACTAGCGGGACGAATGAGCAGTTCTTC. Amino acids: CAWSPGTSGTNEQFF.

In this sample, this clone turned up a few times. V gene TRBV2 combines with J gene TRBJ1-1; maybe TRBD1 (6 bases). Germline V gene lookup returns CDR1 SNHLY and CDR2 FYNNEI. Between the trimmed V and J ends, which lost 10 bases and 11 bases, there was a span of 11 bases. The CDR3 runs to 9 residues. The chain's CDR3 is CATGTRAFF. CDR3 bases: TGTGCCACCGGGACACGGGCTTTCTTT.

The chain joins TRBV19 to TRBJ2-2; tentatively, D is TRBD1 (5 bases). CDR3 length equals 14 residues. The V gene lost 3 bases and the J gene lost 6 bases, with 11 bases spanning the gap. Germline CDR1 is LNHDA and CDR2 is SQIVND (reference sequence). The CDR3 DNA is TGTGCCAGTAGTATCTCTCAGGGCGCCGGGGAGCTGTTTTTT. This codes for CASSISQGAGELFF.

The chain joins TRBV18 to TRBJ2-7; D is uncertain. V shed 3 bases and J shed 4 bases, with 19 bases lying between them. The CDR3 extends over 16 amino acids. CDR1 KGHSH and CDR2 LQKENI come from the germline V gene. Here the CDR3 DNA reads TGTGCCAGCTCACCTTGGCGGCCGCTTACGGTTTACGAGCAGTACTTC. The encoded protein is CASSPWRPLTVYEQYF.